The next 27 T cell receptor beta chains were all read from a single sample in a study of blood T cells in healthy people across ages (dated by TCRdb to between 2014 and 2017). Receptor amplification or capture employed 5' RACE. Sequenced using an Illumina HiSeq 2500. A second PCR of about 6 to 11 cycles was run with a J-beta primer mix and a sample-barcoded 5' primer. TCRdb handled the public reads itself, with Q25 trimming in fastp and clone calling in MiXCR, and kept productive beta chains. Each record represents a unique CDR3 protein, reported with the most common genes and DNA among its rows. Counted in this sample were roughly 1,100,000 distinct CDR3 sequences; about 23% of them appeared once. 0.65% to 0.75% of the sample comes from the top ten. These data were also filed under a second study, of T cells of mothers and their children.

The specimen sequenced was blood. These receptors were taken from a girl aged 2-10 years in good health.

The chain joins TRBV20-1 to TRBJ2-1; the D is unclear. Germline V gives CDR1 DFQATT, CDR2 SNEGSKA (reference sequence). The CDR3 has 14 residues. The ends were cut back, 2 bases at V and 9 bases at J, with 17 bases in the middle. CDR3 sequence: CSARTSSPASEQFF. Here the CDR3 DNA reads TGCAGTGCTAGAACCAGCAGCCCGGCGTCTGAGCAGTTCTTC.

The CDR3 DNA sequence: TGCGCCAGCAGCTTGGGGCGGGGGAAGGCTGAAGCTTTCTTT. Its protein product is CASSLGRGKAEAFF. The V and J genes are TRBV5-1 and TRBJ1-1, with D tentatively TRBD1 (5 bases). From germline, CDR1 is SGHRS and CDR2 YFSETQ. This CDR3 is built from 14 residues. Trimming removed 0 bases at V and 6 bases at J, with 12 bases between.

This clonotype was seen only a few times. This rearrangement joins TRBV7-3 to TRBJ2-7; 7 bases match TRBD1. From germline, CDR1 is SGHTA and CDR2 FQGTGA. J was trimmed by 5 bases and V by 1 base; bases with no gene match: 8. This CDR3 has 15 residues. CDR3 amino acids: CASSLNQGVVHEQYF. CDR3 nucleotide sequence: TGTGCCAGCAGCTTAAACCAGGGGGTGGTCCACGAGCAGTACTTC.

V is TRBV7-9 and J is TRBJ1-1; D is undetermined. CDR1 and CDR2 (germline): SEHNR, FQNEAQ (reference sequence). This CDR3 region has 13 residues. Between the trimmed V and J ends, which lost 3 bases and 10 bases, there was a span of 15 bases. CDR3 loop: CASSFQPGHGAFF. As DNA, the CDR3 is TGTGCCAGCAGCTTTCAACCCGGCCACGGAGCTTTCTTT.

This clonotype turned up a few times. The chain combines TRBV28 with TRBJ1-4, with D tentatively TRBD1 (5 bases). Germline V gene data show CDR1 as MDHEN and CDR2 as SYDVKM. The CDR3 sequence is 13 residues long. Trimming shortened V by 2 bases and J by 12 bases, and 13 bases separated the two germline ends. The CDR3 nucleotides read TGTGCCAGCAGTTTAAGGAGGGGAGGGGAACTGTTTTTT. This translates into CASSLRRGGELFF.

This rearrangement joins TRBV19 to TRBJ2-1; 7 bases are shared with TRBD2. The J call may be incorrect, as the DNA end agrees better with TRBJ2-7. The CDR3 is made up of 15 amino acids. CDR1 and CDR2 from the germline V gene are LNHDA and SQIVND (reference sequence). This chain's CDR3 is CASSIEGLQTYEQYF. CDR3 DNA: TGTGCCAGTAGTATCGAGGGACTACAGACCTACGAGCAGTACTTC.

The V gene is TRBV4-2, the J gene TRBJ1-1; no firm D call. The CDR3 runs to 12 residues. Germline loops: CDR1 LGHNA, CDR2 YNFKEQ. The germline V and J ends were trimmed by 0 bases and 7 bases, with 6 bases remaining between them. CDR3 residues: CASSQEGFEAFF. CDR3 in DNA: TGTGCCAGCAGCCAAGAAGGTTTTGAAGCTTTCTTT.

This chain uses TRBV29-1 with TRBJ2-5; D is possibly TRBD1 or TRBD2 (5 bases each). The end of the DNA aligns better with TRBJ2-1, so the J call may be wrong. Germline lookup yields CDR1 SQVTM and CDR2 ANQGSEA. The CDR3 covers 14 residues. The CDR3 reads CSVDPGAAYNEQFF. Written as DNA, the CDR3 is TGCAGCGTTGACCCCGGGGCAGCTTACAATGAGCAGTTCTTC.

This clonotype has a count of ten or more. The rearrangement joins TRBV28 to TRBJ2-1, with 11 bases aligning to TRBD2. V gave up 6 bases and J gave up 10 bases; unmatched junction bases: 11. Germline V lookup: CDR1 MDHEN, CDR2 SYDVKM. CDR3 length: 15 residues. The CDR3 region is CASRLLAGVLNEQFF. The DNA of the CDR3 is TGTGCCAGCAGACTACTAGCGGGAGTGTTAAACGAGCAGTTCTTC.

This clonotype has a handful of counts. This CDR3 reads CASSYSGLSPGVYEQYF. DNA of the CDR3: TGTGCCAGCAGTTACTCGGGACTTTCACCAGGGGTTTACGAGCAGTACTTC. V gene TRBV6-2 or TRBV6-3 combines with J gene TRBJ2-5, with D perhaps given as TRBD1 or TRBD2 (6 bases each). The J call may not be correct, given that the DNA end is closer to TRBJ2-7. CDR3 length equals 17 residues. From germline, CDR1 is MNHEY and CDR2 SVGEGT.

This clonotype was counted a few times. This rearrangement joins TRBV4-1 to TRBJ2-7, with D perhaps matching TRBD2 (6 bases). The V gene's germline CDR1 is MGHRA and CDR2 YSYEKL. The CDR3 is made up of 15 amino acids. Trimming removed 0 bases at V and 5 bases at J, with 14 bases between. CDR3 in DNA: TGCGCCAGCAGCCAAGAAGAACGGGAGATCCACGAGCAGTACTTC. Its translation: CASSQEEREIHEQYF.

J is TRBJ1-2 and V is TRBV12-3 or TRBV12-4; D not certain. This CDR3 region has 15 residues. Trimming cost V 6 bases and J 5 bases, with 19 bases left between them. The CDR3 nucleotides are TGTGCCAGCAGGCGAGTGTTAAGGCCACCTTATGGCTACACCTTC. The encoded protein is CASRRVLRPPYGYTF.

The chain is built from TRBV5-1 and TRBJ2-5; perhaps TRBD2 as D (6 bases). The tail of the sequence fits TRBJ2-1 better, so the J call may be wrong. The CDR3 extends over 19 amino acids. The germline V gene has CDR1 SGHRS and CDR2 YFSETQ. CDR3 amino acids: CASSVRPARLDYFYNEQFF. CDR3 in DNA: TGCGCCAGCAGCGTCCGTCCGGCCCGACTAGACTATTTTTACAATGAGCAGTTCTTC.

There are many counts of this clonotype. The gene calls are TRBV3-1 and TRBJ2-1; weak D call: TRBD2 (5 bases). V lost 2 bases, J lost 5 bases, and 7 bases lay in between. There are 13 residues in the CDR3. The germline gives CDR1 LGHDT, CDR2 YNNKEL (reference sequence). Here the CDR3 reads CASSQSGDNEQFF. Written as DNA, the CDR3 is TGTGCCAGCAGCCAATCCGGGGACAATGAGCAGTTCTTC.

V usage is TRBV29-1 and J usage is TRBJ2-5; no firm D call. Trimming took off 1 base at V and 9 bases at J, with 15 bases between the two ends. CDR1 SQVTM and CDR2 ANQGSEA come from the germline V gene. The CDR3 has 13 amino acids. CDR3 DNA: TGCAGCGTTGAAGGGGAAAGCCCCCGATCCCAGTACTTC. Encoded protein: CSVEGESPRSQYF.

The rearrangement links TRBV12-3 or TRBV12-4 to TRBJ1-2; tentatively, D is TRBD1 (6 bases). Trimming took off 5 bases at V and 7 bases at J, with 17 bases between the two ends. CDR3 length equals 14 residues. CDR3 region: CASSRNRVWGGYTF. The CDR3 DNA reads as TGTGCCAGCAGTCGGAACAGGGTGTGGGGTGGCTACACCTTC.

This clonotype occurred a few times. This chain uses TRBV3-1 with TRBJ2-7, with TRBD2 identical over 11 bases. With 11 bases clipped from V and 7 bases from J, the junction kept 13 bases outside the gene matches. CDR1 and CDR2 from the germline V gene are LGHDT and YNNKEL (reference sequence). This CDR3 is built from 14 residues. The CDR3 sequence: CASHTSGGSGEQYF. Here the CDR3 DNA reads TGTGCCTCCCACACTAGCGGGGGATCGGGAGAGCAGTACTTC.

The rearrangement joins TRBV29-1 to TRBJ1-1; D is undetermined. The CDR3 is 13 amino acids. From germline, CDR1 is SQVTM and CDR2 ANQGSEA. The ends were cut back, 0 bases at V and 1 base at J, with 6 bases in the middle. The CDR3 reads CSVEDSRNTEAFF. CDR3 in DNA: TGCAGCGTTGAAGATTCCAGGAACACTGAAGCTTTCTTT.

The chain has TRBV7-9 and TRBJ2-5; no reliable D call. Trimming took 5 bases from V and 0 from J, leaving 10 bases between them. The CDR3 contains 14 residues. Germline V gene data show CDR1 as SEHNR and CDR2 as FQNEAQ (reference sequence). CDR3 nucleotide sequence: TGTGCCAGCAGCCCTGCCCACAACCAAGAGACCCAGTACTTC. This codes for CASSPAHNQETQYF.

The CDR3 nucleotides are TGTGCCAGCAGGCCCCCTATGAACACTGAAGCTTTCTTT. Protein sequence: CASRPPMNTEAFF. V gene TRBV12-3 or TRBV12-4 combines with J gene TRBJ1-1; D uncertain. There are 13 residues in the CDR3. The V end lost 6 bases, the J end lost 0 bases, and 8 bases lay between the germline ends.

V is TRBV4-3 and J is TRBJ2-5, with D maybe TRBD2 (5 bases). Trimming took off 7 bases at V and 13 bases at J, with 25 bases between the two ends. This CDR3 is 14 amino acids long. Germline-derived CDR1 and CDR2 are LGHNA and YSLEER. This chain's CDR3 is CASTPRVGVRDSYF. As DNA, the CDR3 is TGCGCCAGCACCCCAAGAGTTGGGGTCCGGGATTCGTACTTC.

CDR3 loop: CATSDRSGSSYEQYF. The CDR3 region has the DNA TGTGCCACCAGTGACCGGAGCGGGAGCTCCTACGAGCAGTACTTC. The chain carries TRBV24-1 and TRBJ2-1; 8 positions match TRBD2. The DNA end is a closer match to TRBJ2-7, so the J assignment may be wrong. Germline V CDR1 and CDR2: KGHDR, SFDVKD. This CDR3 is built from 15 residues.

This clonotype was seen only a few times. The chain has TRBV20-1 and TRBJ2-5; D might be TRBD2 (6 bases). V was clipped by 5 bases and J by 4 bases, with 17 bases between them. The CDR3 loop spans 14 amino acids. CDR1 and CDR2 from the germline V gene are DFQATT and SNEGSKA (reference sequence). In DNA, the CDR3 is TGCAGTGCTGACCACGGGACTGACCGAGAGACCCAGTACTTC. Translation: CSADHGTDRETQYF.

The J gene is TRBJ2-3, the V gene TRBV7-2, with 11 bases matching TRBD2. CDR1 is SGHTA, CDR2 FQGNSA, per germline. After removal of 5 bases from V and 7 bases from J, the junction contained 8 bases not matched to a gene. The CDR3 covers 15 residues. The CDR3 loop reads CASSQTSGGPNTQYF. In DNA, the CDR3 is TGTGCCAGCAGCCAAACTAGCGGGGGACCTAATACGCAGTATTTT.

This clonotype was recorded a few times. The chain employs TRBV24-1 and TRBJ2-1; 10 bases line up with TRBD2. This CDR3 is built from 14 residues. V shed 5 bases and J 6 bases; nucleotides not matched to a gene: 3. Germline-derived CDR1 and CDR2 are KGHDR and SFDVKD. CDR3 sequence reads: CATSASGGANEQFF. The CDR3 DNA follows: TGTGCCACCAGTGCGAGCGGGGGGGCCAATGAGCAGTTCTTC.

The rearrangement uses TRBV4-1 and TRBJ2-4; possibly TRBD1 for D (5 bases). CDR1 is MGHRA, CDR2 YSYEKL, per germline. Deletions cut 1 base from V and 11 bases from J, with 15 bases between. The CDR3 contains 14 residues. CDR3: CASSQVWGQTVQYF. In DNA, the CDR3 is TGCGCCAGCAGCCAAGTGTGGGGCCAGACGGTTCAGTACTTC.

The V gene is TRBV12-3 or TRBV12-4, the J gene TRBJ2-3; 10 bases are shared with TRBD2. CDR3 length: 14 amino acids. J lost 4 bases, V lost 7 bases, and 5 bases had no gene match. The CDR3 spells CASILGLAADTQYF. In DNA form, the CDR3 reads TGTGCCAGCATTCTAGGACTAGCGGCAGATACGCAGTATTTT.